One T cell receptor beta chain is described in this entry. Methods used by the authors: From reference gene primer amplification, estimates of nucleated cell counts were derived. Sequencing used immunoSEQ multiplex PCR; TCRdb keeps in-frame clones, though not all of them. Clonal size and the V and J genes are those of that table, whereas D and trimming came from the DNA. This table holds 300,000 to 350,000 clones, around 88% found once. From germline, CDR1 is MNHNY and CDR2 SVGAGI (reference sequence). The CDR3 length is 15 residues. The ends lost 6 bases at V and 5 bases at J; junction bases unmatched: 10. This record comes from a study of blood T cell repertoires in COVID-19. Study details: T cells, B-cell-depleted T cells, or PBMCs provided the cDNA or gDNA that served as material.

This TCR was recovered from a man aged 30-40 years with active or convalescent COVID-19. Material for sequencing was peripheral blood. The chain employs TRBV6-6 and TRBJ2-1; 7 bases are shared with TRBD2. CDR3 sequence (DNA): TGTGCCAGCAGGCCGTTGGGGGGGTCCAACAATGAGCAGTTCTTC. Translation gives CASRPLGGSNNEQFF.